Below, one TCR beta chain is given with its context. Its antigen remains unknown. The authors ran the assay at deep level. Profiled with immunoSEQ multiplex PCR; TCRdb holds only in-frame clones, not every one. The table lists about 2 million clones, about 95% of them singletons. Positive CCR7 selection of CD45RO-negative cells yielded the naive CD8 cells, and terminally differentiated effector memory CD45RA+ cells were excluded. Unmatched junction bases numbered 9, after V lost 10 bases and J lost 0 bases. The CDR3 runs 14 residues. Germline V gives CDR1 MDHEN, CDR2 SYDVKM. This record comes from a study of shared clonotypes between healthy human individuals. Overall study: For every donor, three CD4 naive, three CD4 memory, two CD8 naive and one CD8 memory plates were used.

Points from the study as a whole: Despite large depth, rarefaction showed incomplete sorted-subset sequencing. Generation probability values for non-shared clonotypes were lower than those for clonotypes shared by all four donors.

This sequence was found in a man younger than 35 in good health. Material: naive CD8+ T cells sorted from blood. V is TRBV28 and J is TRBJ2-7, with TRBD1 matching over 7 bases. CDR3 amino acids: CATSVQGYSYEQYF. In nucleotides, the CDR3 is TGTGCCACATCCGTACAGGGGTACTCCTACGAGCAGTACTTC.